The present TCR beta chain was sequenced within a study of neurological immune-mediated disorders. In its sample, this clonotype was seen many times. Each CDR3 protein is one row after TCRdb ran MiXCR on the 5' RACE reads. The sample lists some 26,000 distinct CDR3 sequences, less than 8.5% occurring once. This CDR3 is 16 amino acids long. The J segment lost 1 base and the V segment lost 4 bases, leaving 4 bases of the junction unmatched. The V gene's germline CDR1 is SGHRS and CDR2 YFSETQ. The chain joins TRBV5-1 to TRBJ2-7; 14 positions match TRBD2. This sequence originates from a woman aged 45-65 years in good health. Sequenced input: PBMCs. CDR3 loop: CASSRGLAGESYEQYF. In DNA, the CDR3 is TGCGCCAGCAGCAGGGGACTAGCGGGGGAATCCTACGAGCAGTACTTC.